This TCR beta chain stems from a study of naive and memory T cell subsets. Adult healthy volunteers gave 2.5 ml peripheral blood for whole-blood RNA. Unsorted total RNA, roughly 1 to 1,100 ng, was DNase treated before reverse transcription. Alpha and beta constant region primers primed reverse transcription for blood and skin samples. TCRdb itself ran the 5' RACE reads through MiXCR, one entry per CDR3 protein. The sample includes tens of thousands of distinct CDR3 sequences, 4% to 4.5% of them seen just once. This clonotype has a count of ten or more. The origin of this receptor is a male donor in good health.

CDR3 residues: CASSLDSTGGTDTQYF. DNA of the CDR3: TGCGCCAGCAGCCTAGACTCGACAGGGGGCACAGATACGCAGTATTTT. The rearrangement uses TRBV5-1 and TRBJ2-3, with TRBD1 matching over 8 bases. Per the germline V gene, CDR1 is SGHRS and CDR2 is YFSETQ. V shed 4 bases and J 1 base; nucleotides not matched to a gene: 8. The CDR3 is made up of 16 amino acids.